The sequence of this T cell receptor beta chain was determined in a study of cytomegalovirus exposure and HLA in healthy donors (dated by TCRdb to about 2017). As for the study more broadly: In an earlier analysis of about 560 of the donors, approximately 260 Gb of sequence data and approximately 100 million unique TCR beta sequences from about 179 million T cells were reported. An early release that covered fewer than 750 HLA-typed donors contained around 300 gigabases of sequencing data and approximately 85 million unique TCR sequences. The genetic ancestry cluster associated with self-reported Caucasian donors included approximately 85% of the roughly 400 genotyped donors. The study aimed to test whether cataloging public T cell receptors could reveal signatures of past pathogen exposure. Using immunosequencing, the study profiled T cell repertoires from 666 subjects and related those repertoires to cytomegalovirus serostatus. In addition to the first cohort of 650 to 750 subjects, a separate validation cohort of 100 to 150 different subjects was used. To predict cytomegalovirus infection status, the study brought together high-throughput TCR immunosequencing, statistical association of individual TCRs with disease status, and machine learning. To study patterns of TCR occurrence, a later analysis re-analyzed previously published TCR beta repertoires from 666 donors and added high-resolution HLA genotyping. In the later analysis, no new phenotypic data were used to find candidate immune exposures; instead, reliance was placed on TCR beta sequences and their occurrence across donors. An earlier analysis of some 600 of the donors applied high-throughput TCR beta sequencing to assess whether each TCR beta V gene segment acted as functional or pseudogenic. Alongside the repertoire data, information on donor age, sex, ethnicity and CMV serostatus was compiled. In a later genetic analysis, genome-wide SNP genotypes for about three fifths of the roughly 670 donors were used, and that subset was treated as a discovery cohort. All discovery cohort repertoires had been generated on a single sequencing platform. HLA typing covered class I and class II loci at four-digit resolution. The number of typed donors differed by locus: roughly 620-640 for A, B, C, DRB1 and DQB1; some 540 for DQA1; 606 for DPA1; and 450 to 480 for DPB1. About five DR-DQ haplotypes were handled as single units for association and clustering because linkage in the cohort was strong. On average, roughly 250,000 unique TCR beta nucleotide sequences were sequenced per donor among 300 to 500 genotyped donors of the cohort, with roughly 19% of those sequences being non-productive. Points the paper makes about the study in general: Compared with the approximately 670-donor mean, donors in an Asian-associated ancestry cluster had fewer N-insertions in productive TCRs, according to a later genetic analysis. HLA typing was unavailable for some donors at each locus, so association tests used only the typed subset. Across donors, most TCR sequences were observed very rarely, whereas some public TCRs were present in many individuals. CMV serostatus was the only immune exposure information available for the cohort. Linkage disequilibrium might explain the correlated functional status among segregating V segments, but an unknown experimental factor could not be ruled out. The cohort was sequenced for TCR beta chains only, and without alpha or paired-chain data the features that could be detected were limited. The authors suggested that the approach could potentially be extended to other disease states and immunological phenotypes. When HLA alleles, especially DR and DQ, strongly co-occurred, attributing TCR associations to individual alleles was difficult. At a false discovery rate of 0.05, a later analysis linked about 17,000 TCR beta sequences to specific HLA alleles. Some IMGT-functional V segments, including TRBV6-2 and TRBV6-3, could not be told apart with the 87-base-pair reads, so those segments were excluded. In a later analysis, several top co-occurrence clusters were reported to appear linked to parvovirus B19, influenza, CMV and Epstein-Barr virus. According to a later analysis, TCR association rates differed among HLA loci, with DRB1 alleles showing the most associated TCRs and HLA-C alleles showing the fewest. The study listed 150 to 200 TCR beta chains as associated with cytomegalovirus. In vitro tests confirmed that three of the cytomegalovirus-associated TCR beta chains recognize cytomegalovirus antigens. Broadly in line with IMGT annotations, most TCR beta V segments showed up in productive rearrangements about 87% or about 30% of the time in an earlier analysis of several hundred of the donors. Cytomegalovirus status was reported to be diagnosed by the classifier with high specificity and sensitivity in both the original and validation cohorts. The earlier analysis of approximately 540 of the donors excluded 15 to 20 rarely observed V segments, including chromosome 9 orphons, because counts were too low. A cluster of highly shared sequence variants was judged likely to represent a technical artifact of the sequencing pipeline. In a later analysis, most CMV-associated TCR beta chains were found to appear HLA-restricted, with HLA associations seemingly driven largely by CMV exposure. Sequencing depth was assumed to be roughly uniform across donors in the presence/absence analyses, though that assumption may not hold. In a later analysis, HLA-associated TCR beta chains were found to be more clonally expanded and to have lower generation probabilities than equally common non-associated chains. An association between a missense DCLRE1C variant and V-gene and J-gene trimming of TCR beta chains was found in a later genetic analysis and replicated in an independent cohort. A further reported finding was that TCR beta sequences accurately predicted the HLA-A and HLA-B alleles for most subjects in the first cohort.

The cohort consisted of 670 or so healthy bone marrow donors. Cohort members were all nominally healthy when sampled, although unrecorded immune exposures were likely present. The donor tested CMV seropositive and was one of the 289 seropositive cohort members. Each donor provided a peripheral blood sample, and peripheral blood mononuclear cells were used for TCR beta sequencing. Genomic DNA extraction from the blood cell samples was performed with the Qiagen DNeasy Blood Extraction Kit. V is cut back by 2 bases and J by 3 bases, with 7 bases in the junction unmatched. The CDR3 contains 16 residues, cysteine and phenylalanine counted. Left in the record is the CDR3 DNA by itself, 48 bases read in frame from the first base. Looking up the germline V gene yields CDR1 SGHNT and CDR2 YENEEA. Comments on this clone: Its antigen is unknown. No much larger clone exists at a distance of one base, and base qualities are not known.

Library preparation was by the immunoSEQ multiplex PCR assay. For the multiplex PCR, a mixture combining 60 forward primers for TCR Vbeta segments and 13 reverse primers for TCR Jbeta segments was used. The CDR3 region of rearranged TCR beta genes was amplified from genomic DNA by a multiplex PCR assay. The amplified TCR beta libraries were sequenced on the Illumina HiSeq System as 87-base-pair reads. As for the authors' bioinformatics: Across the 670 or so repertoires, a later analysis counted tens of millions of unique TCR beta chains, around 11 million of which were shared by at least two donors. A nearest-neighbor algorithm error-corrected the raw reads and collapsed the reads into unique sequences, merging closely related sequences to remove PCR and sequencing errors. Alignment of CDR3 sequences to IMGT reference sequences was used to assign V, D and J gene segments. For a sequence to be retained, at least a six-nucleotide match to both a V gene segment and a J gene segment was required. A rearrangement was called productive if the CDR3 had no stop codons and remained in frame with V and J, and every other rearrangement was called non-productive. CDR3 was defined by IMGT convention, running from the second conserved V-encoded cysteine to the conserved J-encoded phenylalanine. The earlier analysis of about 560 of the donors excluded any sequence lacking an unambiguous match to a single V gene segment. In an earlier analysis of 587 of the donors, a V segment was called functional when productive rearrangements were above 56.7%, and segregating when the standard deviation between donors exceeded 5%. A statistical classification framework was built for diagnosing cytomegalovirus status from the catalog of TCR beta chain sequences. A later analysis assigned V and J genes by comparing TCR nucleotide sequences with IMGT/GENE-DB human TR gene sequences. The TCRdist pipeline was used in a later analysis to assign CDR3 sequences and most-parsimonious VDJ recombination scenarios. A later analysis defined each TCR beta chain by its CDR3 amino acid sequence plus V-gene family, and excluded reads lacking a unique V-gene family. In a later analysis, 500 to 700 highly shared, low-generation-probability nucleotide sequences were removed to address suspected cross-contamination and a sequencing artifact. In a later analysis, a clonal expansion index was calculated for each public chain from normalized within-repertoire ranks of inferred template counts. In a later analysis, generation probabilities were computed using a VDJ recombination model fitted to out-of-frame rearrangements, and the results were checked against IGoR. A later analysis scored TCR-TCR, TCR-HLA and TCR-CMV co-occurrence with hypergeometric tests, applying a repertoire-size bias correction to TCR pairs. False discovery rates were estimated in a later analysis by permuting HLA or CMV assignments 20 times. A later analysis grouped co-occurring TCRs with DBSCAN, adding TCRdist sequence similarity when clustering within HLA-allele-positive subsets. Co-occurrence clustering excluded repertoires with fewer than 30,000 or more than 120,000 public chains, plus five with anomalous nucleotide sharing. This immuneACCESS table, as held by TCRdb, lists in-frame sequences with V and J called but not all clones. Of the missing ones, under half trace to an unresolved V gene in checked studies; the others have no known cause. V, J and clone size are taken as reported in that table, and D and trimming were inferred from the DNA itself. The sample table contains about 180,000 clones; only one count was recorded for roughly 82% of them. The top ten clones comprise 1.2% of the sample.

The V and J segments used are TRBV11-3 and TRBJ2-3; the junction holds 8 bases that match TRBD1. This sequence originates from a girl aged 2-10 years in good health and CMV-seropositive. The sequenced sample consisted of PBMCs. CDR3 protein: CASSLRQGLGTDTQYF. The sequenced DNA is TGTGCCAGCAGCTTAAGACAGGGGTTGGGTACAGATACGCAGTATTTT.